This paragraph reports one T cell receptor (beta chain). The antigen remains undetermined. This specimen belongs to a study of T-cell reconstitution after alpha-beta-depleted transplantation in children. Study-wide results and caveats: T-cell numbers and diversity one year post-transplant derived largely from freshly generated T cells.

A library of TCRbeta sequences, prepared with unique molecular identifiers, was generated. Each CDR3 protein is one row after TCRdb ran MiXCR on the PCR reads. The sample has approximately 980,000 distinct CDR3 sequences; around 30% are singletons. V shed 2 bases and J 2 bases; nucleotides not matched to a gene: 4. This CDR3 contains 15 residues. CDR1 and CDR2 (germline): SEHNR, FQNEAQ (reference sequence). The chain carries TRBV7-9 and TRBJ2-7, with 9 bases matching TRBD1. The specimen comprised PBMCs, mostly from graft donor cells, sampled 360 days after TCRalphabeta/CD19-depleted stem cell transplant. This sequence originates from a boy younger than two who had a stem cell transplant for SCID, so the T cells may come from the graft donor. The CDR3 spells CASSLSGQGPYEQYF. For the CDR3, the DNA is TGTGCCAGCAGCTTATCGGGACAGGGACCCTACGAGCAGTACTTC.